The following is a TCR beta chain sequence with its context. The data originate from a study of blood T cell repertoires in COVID-19. Generated by immunoSEQ multiplex PCR, the TCRdb table keeps only in-frame clones and is missing some. The repertoire holds 250,000 or so clones, with more than 70% as singletons. This CDR3 has 14 amino acids. Losses at the gene ends were 8 bases for V and 6 bases for J; bases not matched to a gene: 11. CDR1 is MGHDK and CDR2 is SYGVNS in the germline V gene. This TCR came from a woman between 50 and 59 years old who had recovered from COVID-19. What was sequenced was PBMCs or T cells enriched from blood (not recorded which). The V and J genes are TRBV25-1 and TRBJ1-2, with TRBD1 identical over 8 bases. The CDR3 DNA reads TGTGCCAGCCGGGACAGGAAGGTTCGGGATGGCTACACCTTC. This gives the protein CASRDRKVRDGYTF.